Following are 4 T cell receptor beta chains from one sample sequenced in a study of blood T cell repertoires in COVID-19. Profiled with immunoSEQ multiplex PCR; TCRdb holds only in-frame clones, not every one. The sample lists about 36,000 clones, approximately 90% occurring once. The sample was peripheral blood. The receptor source for this set is a human donor in a cohort sampled during active COVID-19.

J is TRBJ1-5 and V is TRBV21-1; the D segment call TRBD1 is taken from the table without a DNA check. TRBV21-1 is tagged as a pseudogene. CDR3 size: 17 residues. The CDR3 DNA follows: TGTGCCAGCAGCACCCCGGGACAGGGGGCGAGCAATCAGCCCCAGCATTTT. It codes for CASSTPGQGASNQPQHF.

The J gene is TRBJ2-1, the V gene TRBV7-9; 10 nucleotides line up with TRBD1. The CDR3 is 16 amino acids. The V and J ends lost 5 bases and 3 bases, in that order; junction bases with no gene match: 7. The germline CDR1 and CDR2 sequences are SEHNR and FQNEAQ (reference sequence). For the CDR3, the DNA is TGTGCCAGCAGCGCGACAGGGGGCTATAGCTACAATGAGCAGTTCTTC. Protein sequence: CASSATGGYSYNEQFF.

V gene TRBV28 combines with J gene TRBJ1-3; weak D call: TRBD1 (5 bases). Germline V lookup: CDR1 MDHEN, CDR2 SYDVKM. The ends were cut back, 3 bases at V and 3 bases at J, with 9 bases in the middle. The CDR3 totals 14 residues. CDR3 in DNA: TGTGCCAGCAGTTTGATGGGGGGTGGAAACACCATATATTTT. Amino acid sequence: CASSLMGGGNTIYF. Filled out from reference TRBV28 and TRBJ1-3, the complete variable domain reads DVKVTQSSRYLVKRTGEKVFLECVQDMDHENMFWYRQDPGLGLRLIYFSYDVKMKEKGDIPEGYSVSREKKERFSLILESASTNQTSMYLCASSLMGGGNTIYFGEGSWLTVV.

In DNA form, the CDR3 reads TGTGCCAGCAGCTTATGGGGGGGCGCAAGCTCCTACAATGAGCAGTTCTTC. It translates to CASSLWGGASSYNEQFF. J is TRBJ2-1 and V is TRBV7-2; possibly TRBD2 for D (7 bases). From germline, CDR1 is SGHTA and CDR2 FQGNSA. The CDR3 is 17 amino acids. Trimming cost V 2 bases and J 0 bases, with 14 bases left between them.